Each of the 30 T cell receptor beta chains below was sequenced from the same sample in a study of OX40 agonist ivuxolimab in advanced cancers. Using immunoSEQ multiplex PCR, the repertoire was profiled, and TCRdb retains in-frame clones only, with some absent. The sample carries 20,000 to 25,000 clones, roughly four fifths recorded once. The sequences come from CD4+ or CD8+ T cells sorted from blood, collected in a trial of the OX40 agonist ivuxolimab. These receptors were collected from an adult with an advanced solid tumor such as melanoma, head and neck, liver or kidney cancer.

J is TRBJ2-1 and V is TRBV12-5, with D possibly being TRBD1 or TRBD2 (6 bases each). Trimming left V 0 bases short and J 0 bases short, with 21 bases between. This CDR3 is built from 20 residues. Germline CDR1 and CDR2: LGHNT and FRNRAP. The CDR3 sequence: CASGLVQGGVLSSSYNEQFF. The CDR3 DNA follows: TGTGCTAGTGGTTTGGTACAGGGAGGTGTACTTTCGAGCTCCTACAATGAGCAGTTCTTC.

This clone has only one observation. The CDR3 DNA is TGCGCCAGCAGCCAAGCCGGCAGGGGGGCCTACGAGCAGTACTTC. Translated: CASSQAGRGAYEQYF. The rearrangement uses TRBV4-3 and TRBJ2-7, with a tentative D call TRBD1 (7 bases). CDR1 and CDR2 (germline): LGHNA, YSLEER. The CDR3 totals 15 residues. Trimming removed 1 base from V and 2 bases from J, with 12 bases in between.

This clone has only one observation. The rearrangement uses TRBV18 and TRBJ2-7; unclear D gene. CDR1 and CDR2 from the germline V gene are KGHSH and LQKENI. The CDR3 consists of 11 residues. V was clipped by 3 bases and J by 9 bases, with 9 bases between them. The CDR3 DNA follows: TGTGCCAGCTCACCTCGGGTGGGGCAGTACTTC. Protein sequence: CASSPRVGQYF.

This clone appeared a few times. This chain links TRBV6-6 with TRBJ1-2; 10 bases map to TRBD1. With V trimmed by 6 bases and J by 8 bases, 12 bases remained unmatched. Germline V gene lookup returns CDR1 MNHNY and CDR2 SVGAGI (reference sequence). The CDR3 contains 15 residues. The CDR3 protein is CASSRTRQGAWGYTF. CDR3 bases: TGTGCCAGCAGCCGTACTCGACAGGGGGCTTGGGGCTACACCTTC.

This chain uses TRBV5-8 with TRBJ2-6; D not resolved. This CDR3 spans 17 amino acids. The germline V gene has CDR1 SGHTS and CDR2 YDEGEE. Trimming removed 7 bases from V and 5 bases from J, with 22 bases in between. This chain's CDR3 is CASYEVSTQSRANVLTF. The CDR3 nucleotides read TGTGCCAGCTACGAAGTCTCCACACAAAGTCGGGCCAACGTCCTGACTTTC.

The genes are TRBV9 and TRBJ1-6; D remains ambiguous. V dropped 3 bases and J dropped 6 bases, with 7 bases sitting between them. The germline V gene has CDR1 SGDLS and CDR2 YYNGEE. CDR3 size: 13 residues. In nucleotides, the CDR3 is TGTGCCAGCAGCGGGGCAGGTAATTCACCCCTCCACTTT. The encoded protein is CASSGAGNSPLHF.

CDR3 loop: CASSFEAGAAYEQYF. CDR3 in DNA: TGTGCCAGCAGCTTCGAAGCGGGAGCTGCGTACGAGCAGTACTTC. V and J are TRBV11-2 and TRBJ2-5; TRBD2 aligns across 8 bases. The DNA matches TRBJ2-7 better at its end, which makes the J call doubtful. The CDR3 spans 15 residues. Germline CDR1 and CDR2: SGHAT and FQNNGV.

The rearrangement links TRBV21-1 to TRBJ2-7; the D call in the table, TRBD2, was not verified against the DNA. TRBV21-1 constitutes a pseudogene. The CDR3 is 18 residues long. CDR3 residues: CASSKGDLAGGSSYEQYF. Here the CDR3 DNA reads TGTGCCAGCAGCAAAGGAGATCTAGCGGGAGGGAGCTCCTACGAGCAGTACTTC.

The chain uses TRBV7-3 and TRBJ2-3; D is undetermined. Trimming left V 4 bases short and J 3 bases short, with 11 bases between. The CDR3 is 14 amino acids. The germline gives CDR1 SGHTA, CDR2 FQGTGA. The CDR3 sequence: CASSYATQTDTQYF. The CDR3 nucleotides read TGTGCCAGCAGCTATGCCACCCAGACAGATACGCAGTATTTT.

The chain carries TRBV7-9 and TRBJ2-7; TRBD2 might be the D (6 bases). Trimming removed 2 bases from V and 3 bases from J, with 14 bases in between. The CDR3 contains 15 residues. Germline V gives CDR1 SEHNR, CDR2 FQNEAQ (reference sequence). The CDR3 loop is CASSLWGGEDYEQYF. The CDR3 DNA sequence: TGTGCCAGCAGCTTATGGGGCGGGGAAGACTACGAGCAGTACTTC.

The chain couples TRBV5-5 to TRBJ1-1; TRBD1 matches 11 bases. The CDR3 covers 18 residues. Germline CDR1 SGHKS, CDR2 YYEKEE (reference sequence). V lost 3 bases and J lost 0; bases outside the gene matches: 10. CDR3 protein: CASSSNIGQGAMNTEAFF. The CDR3 nucleotides read TGTGCCAGCAGCTCAAATATCGGACAGGGGGCGATGAACACTGAAGCTTTCTTT.

The chain recombines TRBV27 with TRBJ2-5; 9 nucleotides agree with TRBD2. Trimming removed 2 bases from V and 0 bases from J; junction bases left unmatched: 7. Germline CDR1 reads MNHEY; CDR2 reads SMNVEV (reference sequence). CDR3 length: 17 residues. Here the CDR3 DNA reads TGTGCCAGCAGTTTAGGCAAGCGGGGGGTTTACCAAGAGACCCAGTACTTC. Amino acid sequence: CASSLGKRGVYQETQYF.

This clone was observed once. V and J are TRBV15 and TRBJ1-4, with 9 positions matching TRBD1. Germline lookup yields CDR1 LNHNV and CDR2 YYDKDF (reference sequence). The V segment lost 8 bases and the J segment 8 bases; nucleotides outside the gene matches: 6. This CDR3 has 13 residues. The CDR3 DNA follows: TGTGCCACCTCCGGGACAGGGACCGAAAAACTGTTTTTT. As protein: CATSGTGTEKLFF.

The V gene is TRBV27, the J gene TRBJ2-1, with D uncertain. V lost 5 bases to trimming and J lost 9 bases, with 8 bases between them. This CDR3 is 11 amino acids long. Germline CDR1 and CDR2: MNHEY and SMNVEV (reference sequence). The CDR3 spells CASSLESEQFF. The DNA for the CDR3 is TGTGCCAGCAGTCTCGAATCTGAGCAGTTCTTC.

V is TRBV10-3 and J is TRBJ1-5, with 9 bases identical to TRBD1. Germline V gives CDR1 ENHRY, CDR2 SYGVKD. The V gene end was trimmed by 10 bases and the J gene end by 5 bases; junction bases not matched to a gene: 9. The CDR3 is 14 amino acids. CDR3 sequence (DNA): TGTGCCAGCAGCGAGACAGGGGGGTATCAGCCCCAGCATTTT. It translates to CASSETGGYQPQHF.

CDR3 DNA sequence: TGTGCCAGTCACACCAGGGACAGGGCAGACACTGAAGCTTTCTTT. Its translation is CASHTRDRADTEAFF. The chain has TRBV19 and TRBJ1-1; TRBD1 aligns across 9 bases. The CDR3 covers 15 residues. V shed 8 bases and J 3 bases; nucleotides not matched to a gene: 10. CDR1 and CDR2 from the germline V gene are LNHDA and SQIVND (reference sequence).

The chain uses TRBV19 and TRBJ2-2; D not resolved. Trimming took 7 bases from V and 3 from J, leaving 12 bases between them. Germline V gene sequence: CDR1 LNHDA, CDR2 SQIVND (reference sequence). This CDR3 has 14 residues. In nucleotides, the CDR3 is TGTGCCAGTATTTCAGCAGCCCACACCGGGGAGCTGTTTTTT. This codes for CASISAAHTGELFF.

CDR3 bases: TGTGCCAGCAGCATACGACAGGACACCGGGGAGCTGTTTTTT. Translating it yields CASSIRQDTGELFF. This chain joins TRBV7-8 and TRBJ2-2; a possible D gene is TRBD1 (6 bases). The V end lost 5 bases, the J end lost 3 bases, and 10 bases lay between the germline ends. The CDR3 totals 14 residues. Germline loops: CDR1 SGHVS, CDR2 FQNEAQ.

Notes on this clone: One end of the junction fails to match germline, which may point to a read error. V gene TRBV6-5 combines with J gene TRBJ2-7, with D perhaps matching TRBD2 (6 bases). The CDR3 extends over 13 amino acids. Germline CDR1 reads MNHEY; CDR2 reads SVGAGI. The CDR3 DNA is TGTGCCAGCAGTTGGGGGGATTGGGCAGGGAAGAACTTC. Its protein is CASSWGDWAGKNF.

This sequence joins TRBV6-5 and TRBJ1-2; D is perhaps TRBD1 (5 bases). This CDR3 contains 14 residues. V lost 6 bases and J lost 4, with 15 bases in between. Germline CDR1 reads MNHEY; CDR2 reads SVGAGI. The CDR3 sequence: CASRRSRDGYGYTF. The CDR3, as DNA: TGTGCCAGCAGAAGATCGAGGGACGGCTATGGCTACACCTTC.

This chain connects TRBV14 to TRBJ1-4; D gene ambiguous. Germline CDR1 reads SGHDN; CDR2 reads FVKESK. With 0 bases removed from V and 5 bases from J, the gap between germline ends came to 4 bases. There are 13 residues in the CDR3. For the CDR3, the DNA is TGTGCCAGCAGCCAAGAAGTCAATGAAAAACTGTTTTTT. Its translation is CASSQEVNEKLFF.

The rearrangement links TRBV7-2 to TRBJ2-5; D gene uncertain. The J call is in doubt because the DNA end fits TRBJ2-7 better. The CDR3 has 17 amino acids. Germline loops: CDR1 SGHTA, CDR2 FQGNSA. The CDR3 is CASSFLPTVFSSYEQYF. CDR3 DNA: TGTGCCAGCAGCTTCCTCCCTACGGTCTTCAGCTCCTACGAGCAGTACTTC.

This chain connects TRBV19 to TRBJ1-3; D call uncertain. V shed 6 bases and J shed 4 bases, with 16 bases lying between them. The V gene's germline CDR1 is LNHDA and CDR2 SQIVND (reference sequence). The CDR3 covers 15 residues. CDR3 region: CASRGEVPGGNTIYF. CDR3 bases: TGTGCCAGTAGAGGAGAAGTCCCCGGCGGAAACACCATATATTTT.

The chain combines TRBV11-1 with TRBJ2-1; perhaps TRBD2 as D (5 bases). The CDR3 is 15 amino acids. Trimming stripped 4 bases from V and 7 bases from J, with 17 bases between. Germline V gene lookup returns CDR1 SGHAT and CDR2 FQDESV (reference sequence). The CDR3 region is CASSSQSGSGNEQFF. As DNA, the CDR3 is TGTGCCAGCAGCTCGCAGTCGGGGTCGGGTAATGAGCAGTTCTTC.

The rearrangement links TRBV5-1 to TRBJ2-3; D is uncertain. V lost 4 bases, J lost 2 bases, and 11 bases lay in between. Germline lookup yields CDR1 SGHRS and CDR2 YFSETQ. The CDR3 is 14 residues long. This CDR3 reads CASSPRHSTDTQYF. The CDR3 bases are TGCGCCAGCAGCCCCCGCCATTCCACAGATACGCAGTATTTT.

The gene calls are TRBV29-1 and TRBJ1-3, with D tentatively TRBD1 (6 bases). V lost 0 bases and J lost 1, with 16 bases in between. The CDR3 is made up of 17 amino acids. Germline loops: CDR1 SQVTM, CDR2 ANQGSEA. CDR3 DNA sequence: TGCAGCGTTGAAGATCTAAGTGGCAGGGGATCTGGAAACACCATATATTTT. The encoded protein is CSVEDLSGRGSGNTIYF.

This chain links TRBV5-6 with TRBJ1-2, with 7 bases aligning to TRBD1. The CDR3 covers 13 residues. Germline values: CDR1 SGHDT, CDR2 YYEEEE. V shed 4 bases, J shed 4 bases, and the junction held 4 bases outside the gene matches. The CDR3 coding sequence is TGTGCCAGCAGCCTCGGGGACAGCTATGGCTACACCTTC. Protein sequence: CASSLGDSYGYTF. Variable domain in full (rest from reference TRBV5-6 and TRBJ1-2): DAGVTQSPTHLIKTRGQQVTLRCSPKSGHDTVSWYQQALGQGPQFIFQYYEEEERQRGNFPDRFSGHQFPNYSSELNVNALLLGDSALYLCASSLGDSYGYTFGSGTRLTVV.

The chain uses TRBV4-3 and TRBJ2-7; TRBD1 might be the D (6 bases). Trimming pared 5 bases from V and 1 base from J, leaving 9 bases between. The CDR3 has 13 residues. Germline V gene data show CDR1 as LGHNA and CDR2 as YSLEER. The CDR3 sequence is CASSIDRSYEQYF. CDR3 nucleotides: TGCGCCAGCAGCATCGACAGGTCCTACGAGCAGTACTTC.

The chain couples TRBV6-5 to TRBJ1-1; 10 bases fit TRBD1. With V trimmed by 3 bases and J by 3 bases, 4 bases remained unmatched. Looked up from germline, CDR1 is MNHEY and CDR2 is SVGAGI. CDR3 length equals 15 residues. The CDR3 region is CASSYRGQGYTEAFF. The DNA of the CDR3 is TGTGCCAGCAGTTATAGGGGACAGGGGTACACTGAAGCTTTCTTT.

This CDR3 reads CASSLGRSNQPQHF. As DNA, the CDR3 is TGTGCCAGCAGTTTGGGGCGGAGCAATCAGCCCCAGCATTTT. The V gene is TRBV6-5, the J gene TRBJ1-5, with D perhaps TRBD1 (5 bases). This CDR3 spans 14 amino acids. Germline values: CDR1 MNHEY, CDR2 SVGAGI. Trimming shortened V by 4 bases and J by 1 base, and 8 bases separated the two germline ends.